These T cell receptor beta chains were read from a single sample in a study of early T cells in non-severe SARS-CoV-2 infection. Using its own MiXCR run on the 5' RACE reads, TCRdb lists one record per CDR3 protein. This sample has nearly 95,000 distinct CDR3 sequences; roughly 15% occur once, and the top ten carry around 5%. Sequenced material: whole blood, taken at baseline. The receptors here all came from an adult who was a healthcare worker with PCR-confirmed SARS-CoV-2 infection or an uninfected control (not recorded which). Each CDR3 is given with its conserved first and last residue. The D gene is left open where the match is weak. Clone size is stated in some rows and not others, as once, few, many or a class when expanded.

cdr3_nt: TGTGCCGCAGGGGCGGGGCTCTCTGGGGCCAACGTCCTGACTTTC; cdr3_aa: CAAGAGLSGANVLTF; clone_size: few; j_call: TRBJ2-6; v_call: TRBV19; d_call: .
cdr3_nt: TGCGCCAGCAGCCTAGAGGCCGGGGAGCTGTTTTTT; cdr3_aa: CASSLEAGELFF; clone_size: many; j_call: TRBJ2-2; v_call: TRBV4-3; d_call: .
cdr3_nt: TGTGCCAGCAGCTCCAACCCAATACATTACAATGAGCAGTTCTTC; cdr3_aa: CASSSNPIHYNEQFF; clone_size: few; j_call: TRBJ2-1; v_call: TRBV28; d_call: .
cdr3_nt: TGTGCCAGCAGCGTAGGGGGCGAAAACACCATATATTTT; cdr3_aa: CASSVGGENTIYF; clone_size: few; j_call: TRBJ1-3; v_call: TRBV9; d_call: .
cdr3_nt: TGTGCCAGCAGTTTATTTGGGGGGAATGAGCAGTTCTTC; cdr3_aa: CASSLFGGNEQFF; clone_size: few; j_call: TRBJ2-1; v_call: TRBV28; d_call: .
cdr3_nt: TGTGCCAGCAGTTTGCTAAAGCCCCAGAATGAGCAGTTCTTC; cdr3_aa: CASSLLKPQNEQFF; clone_size: .; j_call: TRBJ2-1; v_call: TRBV28; d_call: .
cdr3_nt: TGCAGTGCTTGGGGAACGGGGGGCCGGTACCAAGAGACCCAGTACTTC; cdr3_aa: CSAWGTGGRYQETQYF; clone_size: few; j_call: TRBJ2-5; v_call: TRBV20-1; d_call: .
cdr3_nt: TGCAGTGCAATAGGGCACAGGACTAACACTGAAGCTTTCTTT; cdr3_aa: CSAIGHRTNTEAFF; clone_size: many; j_call: TRBJ1-1; v_call: TRBV20-1; d_call: .
cdr3_nt: TGCGCCAGCAGCGCCGGACGTCCAGGGGGCGAGACCCAGTACTTC; cdr3_aa: CASSAGRPGGETQYF; clone_size: .; j_call: TRBJ2-5; v_call: TRBV5-1; d_call: TRBD1
cdr3_nt: TGTGCCAGTAGTATGGGGGAGACCCAGTACTTC; cdr3_aa: CASSMGETQYF; clone_size: many; j_call: TRBJ2-5; v_call: TRBV19; d_call: .
cdr3_nt: TGTGCCAGCAGCTCCTCAGTGGTGGGACCCCCATACTCCTACAATGAGCAGTTCTTC; cdr3_aa: CASSSSVVGPPYSYNEQFF; clone_size: many; j_call: TRBJ2-1; v_call: TRBV7-3; d_call: .
cdr3_nt: TGCAGTGCTAGCCCCACGACAGGGAACACTGAAGCTTTCTTT; cdr3_aa: CSASPTTGNTEAFF; clone_size: many; j_call: TRBJ1-1; v_call: TRBV20-1; d_call: .
cdr3_nt: TGTGCCAGCAGCCTTCGGGACAGGGGCCTCTACGAGCAGTACTTC; cdr3_aa: CASSLRDRGLYEQYF; clone_size: few; j_call: TRBJ2-7; v_call: TRBV5-6; d_call: TRBD1
cdr3_nt: TGTGCCAGCAGTAACCGGGAAGGAGCGAAGCATTTT; cdr3_aa: CASSNREGAKHF; clone_size: .; j_call: TRBJ1-5; v_call: TRBV27; d_call: .
cdr3_nt: TGTGCCAGCAGTGGACAGGGCGCCGGCACAGATACGCAGTATTTT; cdr3_aa: CASSGQGAGTDTQYF; clone_size: many; j_call: TRBJ2-3; v_call: TRBV2; d_call: TRBD1
cdr3_nt: TGCGCCAGCAGCCCCCCGGCAGGGATGACCGGGGAGCTGTTTTTT; cdr3_aa: CASSPPAGMTGELFF; clone_size: many; j_call: TRBJ2-2; v_call: TRBV5-1; d_call: .
cdr3_nt: TGTGCCAGCAGCGTGGGACAGGGGATTGTAGCTTTCTTT; cdr3_aa: CASSVGQGIVAFF; clone_size: few; j_call: TRBJ1-1; v_call: TRBV6-5; d_call: TRBD1
cdr3_nt: TGCGTCAGCAGTGAGTTCACAGGGGGCCTGGACGAGCAGTACTTC; cdr3_aa: CVSSEFTGGLDEQYF; clone_size: .; j_call: TRBJ2-7; v_call: TRBV10-2; d_call: TRBD1
cdr3_nt: TGTGCCAGCAGTGGGTCCCAGGGGAGGCAAGAGACCCAGTACTTC; cdr3_aa: CASSGSQGRQETQYF; clone_size: few; j_call: TRBJ2-5; v_call: TRBV2; d_call: .
cdr3_nt: TGTGCCATCAGTGTGGGAGGGGACACAGATACGCAGTATTTT; cdr3_aa: CAISVGGDTDTQYF; clone_size: many; j_call: TRBJ2-3; v_call: TRBV10-3; d_call: TRBD2
cdr3_nt: TGTGCCAGCGGAAAGGGGGCTGGCACTGAAGCTTTCTTT; cdr3_aa: CASGKGAGTEAFF; clone_size: .; j_call: TRBJ1-1; v_call: TRBV7-9; d_call: TRBD1
cdr3_nt: TGCAGTGCTAGAGACAGGACAGAACAGTTCACCGAGGGCAATCAGCCCCAGCATTTT; cdr3_aa: CSARDRTEQFTEGNQPQHF; clone_size: .; j_call: TRBJ1-5; v_call: TRBV20-1; d_call: .
cdr3_nt: TGTGCCAGCAGTGAAGCGCGGCAGCCAAAAGAGACCCAGTACTTC; cdr3_aa: CASSEARQPKETQYF; clone_size: .; j_call: TRBJ2-5; v_call: TRBV6-1; d_call: .
cdr3_nt: TGTGCCAGCAGCCTCGTGGGAGCGGGAGTCTATGAGCAGTTCTTC; cdr3_aa: CASSLVGAGVYEQFF; clone_size: .; j_call: TRBJ2-1; v_call: TRBV14; d_call: TRBD2
cdr3_nt: TGTGCCAGCAGTTACAGGGGCAGTGAAAACACCATATATTTT; cdr3_aa: CASSYRGSENTIYF; clone_size: .; j_call: TRBJ1-3; v_call: TRBV6-6; d_call: .
cdr3_nt: TGTGCCAGTAGTACTCGGGACAGCGACTATGGCTACACCTTC; cdr3_aa: CASSTRDSDYGYTF; clone_size: .; j_call: TRBJ1-2; v_call: TRBV19; d_call: TRBD1
cdr3_nt: TGTGCCAGCACCAACCAGGGCAGGGGAACTGAAGCTTTCTTT; cdr3_aa: CASTNQGRGTEAFF; clone_size: .; j_call: TRBJ1-1; v_call: TRBV12-3/TRBV12-4; d_call: .
cdr3_nt: TGTGCCAGCAGTCATCTAGCGGGAGCCAATGAGCAGTTCTTC; cdr3_aa: CASSHLAGANEQFF; clone_size: few; j_call: TRBJ2-1; v_call: TRBV12-3/TRBV12-4; d_call: TRBD2
cdr3_nt: TGTGCCAGCAGTTCGATGACAGGCCGACGCCGAGGCGTAGCCAAAAACATTCAGTACTTC; cdr3_aa: CASSSMTGRRRGVAKNIQYF; clone_size: .; j_call: TRBJ2-4; v_call: TRBV28; d_call: .
cdr3_nt: TGCAGTGCCAAGAAGTCGGATTTCTACGAGCAGTACTTC; cdr3_aa: CSAKKSDFYEQYF; clone_size: many; j_call: TRBJ2-7; v_call: TRBV20-1; d_call: .
cdr3_nt: TGCACCGTACGGGATACGCAGTATTTT; cdr3_aa: CTVRDTQYF; clone_size: .; j_call: TRBJ2-3; v_call: TRBV20-1; d_call: .
cdr3_nt: TGCGCCAGCAGCTTGGGCACTGGCTCCTACAATGAGCAGTTCTTC; cdr3_aa: CASSLGTGSYNEQFF; clone_size: .; j_call: TRBJ2-1; v_call: TRBV5-1; d_call: .
cdr3_nt: TGTGCCAGCAGTTTATCCCTTAATTCACCCCTCCACTTT; cdr3_aa: CASSLSLNSPLHF; clone_size: few; j_call: TRBJ1-6; v_call: TRBV28; d_call: .
cdr3_nt: TGTGCCAGCAGCTTAGATCTAGGACAGACGAACACTGAAGCTTTCTTT; cdr3_aa: CASSLDLGQTNTEAFF; clone_size: .; j_call: TRBJ1-1; v_call: TRBV11-2; d_call: .
cdr3_nt: TGTGCCAGCAGAATAAGTTCGACTAATGAAAAACTGTTTTTT; cdr3_aa: CASRISSTNEKLFF; clone_size: .; j_call: TRBJ1-4; v_call: TRBV28; d_call: .
cdr3_nt: TGTGCCAGCAGGAATGCCGGGACAGGGAGTTTC; cdr3_aa: CASRNAGTGSF; clone_size: many; j_call: TRBJ2-7; v_call: TRBV6-2/TRBV6-3; d_call: TRBD1
cdr3_nt: TGTGCCAGCAGCTTATGGGGTGAGCAGTTCTTC; cdr3_aa: CASSLWGEQFF; clone_size: many; j_call: TRBJ2-1; v_call: TRBV11-2; d_call: .
cdr3_nt: TGTGCCAGCAGCCAAGACCTATCCGTGACCTACGAGCAGTACTTC; cdr3_aa: CASSQDLSVTYEQYF; clone_size: few; j_call: TRBJ2-7; v_call: TRBV3-1; d_call: .
cdr3_nt: TGTGCCAGCAGCCCACCCGACAGGGTTCACGAGCAGTACTTC; cdr3_aa: CASSPPDRVHEQYF; clone_size: .; j_call: TRBJ2-7; v_call: TRBV12-3/TRBV12-4; d_call: TRBD1
cdr3_nt: TGCGCCAGCAGCCAGGGGGCAGGGGATGAGCAGTTCTTC; cdr3_aa: CASSQGAGDEQFF; clone_size: .; j_call: TRBJ2-1; v_call: TRBV4-1; d_call: .
cdr3_nt: TGTGCTGCGGGCAGAAGAAACACTGAAGCTTTCTTT; cdr3_aa: CAAGRRNTEAFF; clone_size: .; j_call: TRBJ1-1; v_call: TRBV6-6; d_call: .
cdr3_nt: TGCAGCGCTACCGGACTAGCGGAAGAGACCCAGTACTTC; cdr3_aa: CSATGLAEETQYF; clone_size: .; j_call: TRBJ2-5; v_call: TRBV20-1; d_call: TRBD2
cdr3_nt: TGCGCCAGCAGTGCAGGGGGCACTGAAGCTTTCTTT; cdr3_aa: CASSAGGTEAFF; clone_size: few; j_call: TRBJ1-1; v_call: TRBV10-2; d_call: TRBD1
cdr3_nt: TGCAGTGCTGGGGGTTACACAGATACGCAGTATTTT; cdr3_aa: CSAGGYTDTQYF; clone_size: few; j_call: TRBJ2-3; v_call: TRBV20-1; d_call: .
cdr3_nt: TGTGCCAGCAGTTTAATCGGGGCACAATACAATGAGCAGTTCTTC; cdr3_aa: CASSLIGAQYNEQFF; clone_size: .; j_call: TRBJ2-1; v_call: TRBV28; d_call: .
cdr3_nt: TGTGCCAGCAGCTTGTGGGGGACAGACAATGAGCAGTTCTTC; cdr3_aa: CASSLWGTDNEQFF; clone_size: .; j_call: TRBJ2-1; v_call: TRBV5-6; d_call: TRBD1
cdr3_nt: TGCAGTGCTATCCAGCGGGAACCCTACGAGCAGTACTTC; cdr3_aa: CSAIQREPYEQYF; clone_size: many; j_call: TRBJ2-7; v_call: TRBV20-1; d_call: TRBD2
cdr3_nt: TGTGCCAGCAGGTTAAGCGGACCGAACACCGGGGAGCTGTTTTTT; cdr3_aa: CASRLSGPNTGELFF; clone_size: few; j_call: TRBJ2-2; v_call: TRBV28; d_call: .
cdr3_nt: TGTGCCAGCTCACCGGCGGGACAGGGCCTCTCTGAAAACACCATATATTTT; cdr3_aa: CASSPAGQGLSENTIYF; clone_size: few; j_call: TRBJ1-3; v_call: TRBV18; d_call: TRBD1
cdr3_nt: TGTGCCAGCAGACCCGGGGGGCTCCCGGCCCGGGTTGAGCAGTTCTTC; cdr3_aa: CASRPGGLPARVEQFF; clone_size: few; j_call: TRBJ2-1; v_call: TRBV7-8; d_call: .
cdr3_nt: TGTGCCAGCAGCATCTTTGGACTAGCATCAGATACGCAGTATTTT; cdr3_aa: CASSIFGLASDTQYF; clone_size: few; j_call: TRBJ2-3; v_call: TRBV5-4; d_call: TRBD2
cdr3_nt: TGCAGTGCTAGAAGGACAGCCGGTAGCCTCTCTGGGGCCAACGTCCTGACTTTC; cdr3_aa: CSARRTAGSLSGANVLTF; clone_size: .; j_call: TRBJ2-6; v_call: TRBV20-1; d_call: .
cdr3_nt: TGCAGTGCTAGACAAAGGAACACAGATACGCAGTATTTT; cdr3_aa: CSARQRNTDTQYF; clone_size: once; j_call: TRBJ2-3; v_call: TRBV20-1; d_call: .
cdr3_nt: TGTGCCAGCAGCTTAGGACCCTCCAATGAGCAGTTCTTC; cdr3_aa: CASSLGPSNEQFF; clone_size: .; j_call: TRBJ2-1; v_call: TRBV7-9; d_call: .
cdr3_nt: TGTGCCAGCAGCCAAGATACCCTTTCTGAGTACCGTGGCTACACCTTC; cdr3_aa: CASSQDTLSEYRGYTF; clone_size: few; j_call: TRBJ1-2; v_call: TRBV3-1; d_call: .